This paragraph reports one T cell receptor beta chain. What it binds is unknown. The read ends 3 residues before the CDR3 terminus; that terminus is restored from the germline J gene. Reduced serum IgG, IgA and/or IgM plus specific antibody deficiency defined CVID. Blood came from CVID subjects not ill and not taking immunomodulatory or immunosuppressive medication. Blood samples were heparinized, about 4.5 to 9 ml per donor. V was pared by 4 bases and J by 7 bases, with 9 bases of the junction left unmatched. The length of the CDR3 is 14 residues. The germline V gene has CDR1 SGHTA and CDR2 FQGNSA. Sequenced by immunoSEQ multiplex PCR; TCRdb stores in-frame clones only, minus some. Its listing shows around 8,000 clones. This sample was included in a study of T cell clonality in common variable immunodeficiency. Study-level points and caveats: T cell subpopulation sequencing would be needed to explain CVID clonality. Reportedly, TCR beta sequences from common variable immunodeficiency showed fewer deletions and N-nucleotide insertions.

Sample: peripheral blood mononuclear cells. The V and J genes are TRBV7-2 and TRBJ1-1, with 7 bases matching TRBD1. This receptor was identified in a human donor with common variable immunodeficiency. The CDR3 bases that were read are TGTGCCAGCAGCTCCGGGACAGTCCCCAATGAA. It yields the protein CASSSGTVPNE. The full-length CDR3 reads as CASSSGTVPNEAFF.